The following is a T cell receptor (beta chain) sequence with its context. This clonotype came up many times. What antigen it recognizes has not been identified. Base qualities are not provided; no much larger clone lies one nucleotide away. Library preparation used 5' RACE. Sequenced on an Illumina HiSeq 2000. Template switching introduced a universal primer binding site; the final cDNA contained a unique molecular identifier, enabling accurate counting of TCR cDNA molecules. Specific primers in the conserved constant-segment region were used to synthesize first-strand cDNA for the TCR alpha and beta chains. To control for contamination, each cDNA library was double barcoded with a SMART-Mk sample barcode plus Illumina barcodes. TruSeq adapter sequences, together with Illumina sample barcodes, were added in two successive PCR steps. Sequencing of the TCR alpha and beta cDNA libraries was done on the Illumina HiSeq platform using custom primers. The study's own analysis went as follows. Raw reads were processed with MiGEC to extract unique molecular identifiers, and MiXCR was used to determine CDR3 positions. Recombination models were inferred per individual with the repgenHMM and IGoR tools using an EM algorithm. Shared clonotypes were analyzed with the tcR package in R, and sharing was normalized by the product of cloneset sizes. To study raw recombination free of thymic and clonal selection effects, out-of-frame nonproductive sequences were analyzed. TCRdb passed the public sequencing reads through fastp at Q25 and MiXCR, retaining productive beta sequences. Duplicate CDR3 protein sequences are folded into a single record with the most common DNA and genes. These V and J calls derive from TCRdb rather than the authors' analysis. The sample table contains 400,000 to 500,000 distinct CDR3 sequences; only one count was recorded for 14% of them. The ten largest clones represent 0.95% to 1% of the sample.

The data originate from a study of identical twins (dated by TCRdb to the mid-2010s). A note on the overall study: To test whether fetal clonotypes persist, the study used deep sequencing on TCR alpha and beta repertoires from monozygotic twins, unrelated adults of various ages, and cord blood. To rule out contamination, the twin experiments were replicated at different times with different library preparation protocols. The study at large found these results: Out-of-frame TCR alpha sharing in monozygotic twins was systematically underestimated by recombination models, whereas sharing between unrelated individuals was in agreement with the recombination models. Zero-insertion analyses could be partly confounded by invariant T cells such as MAIT and iNKT, though diverse VJ usage argued against such confounding for most clonotypes. A weaker excess of twin sharing was found in beta out-of-frame sequences because the signal-to-noise ratio was lowered by fewer shared sequences. Abundant cord blood beta clonotypes had fewer insertions, young adult naive repertoires showed a similar but weaker trend, and memory repertoires showed no such trend. Conclusions relied on cross-sectional statistical analysis, since the same donors could not be followed over many years. Compared with coincidental sharing between unrelated individuals, out-of-frame TCR alpha sequences shared between twins had an excess of sequences with low generation probability.

Every donor in the study was a healthy Caucasian. Three pairs of female monozygotic twins, all aged roughly 18 to 30 years, made up the twin cohort. Positive isolation kits from Invitrogen were used to isolate the CD4+ and CD8+ T cell populations. Taken from the germline V gene, the CDR1 and CDR2 loops are LGHNA and YNFKEQ. V drops 7 bases and J drops 1 base, leaving 16 bases in between. The CDR3 measures 15 amino acids from cysteine to phenylalanine. Of the read, only the CDR3 DNA is kept; its 45 bases are in frame from base 1. This same sample was also taken into another study, of yellow fever vaccine responses in identical twins. The second investigation adds: According to the authors, in identical twins the way T cells responded to vaccination appeared partly convergent and partly personalized. The study precisely tracked vaccine-responding T cell clones in identical twins.

This chain joins TRBV4-2 to TRBJ1-1; the best D guess is TRBD1, with 6 bases matching. The clonotype comes from a woman between 18 and 30 years old in good health. Sample: CD4+ T cells sorted from blood. The encoded CDR3 is CASNKGGGQNTEAFF. The DNA is TGTGCCAGCAATAAAGGGGGGGGCCAGAACACTGAAGCTTTCTTT.